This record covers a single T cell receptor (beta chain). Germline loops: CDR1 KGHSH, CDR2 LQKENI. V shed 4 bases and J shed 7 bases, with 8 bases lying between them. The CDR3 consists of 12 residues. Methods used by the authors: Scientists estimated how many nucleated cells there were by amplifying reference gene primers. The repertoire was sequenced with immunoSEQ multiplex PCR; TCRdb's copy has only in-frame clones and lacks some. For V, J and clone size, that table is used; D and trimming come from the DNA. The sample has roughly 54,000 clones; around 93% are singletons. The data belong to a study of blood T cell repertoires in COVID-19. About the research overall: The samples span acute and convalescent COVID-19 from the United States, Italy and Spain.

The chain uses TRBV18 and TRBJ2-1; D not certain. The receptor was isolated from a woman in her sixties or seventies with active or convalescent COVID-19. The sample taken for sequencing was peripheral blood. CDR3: CASSLNRNEQFF. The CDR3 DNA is TGTGCCAGCTCACTCAATCGGAATGAGCAGTTCTTC.